Listed below are T cell receptor beta chains from one sample, sequenced in a study of PD-L1 blockade in urothelial cancer. The protocol was immunoSEQ multiplex PCR, while the TCRdb copy is restricted to in-frame clones and leaves out a portion. This sample has tens of thousands of clones, with 82% found just once. Sequenced here: PBMCs, sampled around atezolizumab (anti-PD-L1) treatment. The receptor source for this set is a man aged 55 to 70 with urothelial cancer. Both conserved end residues are part of each CDR3. Each record gives: D gene, V gene, clone size, J gene, CDR3 DNA, CDR3 protein. A D gene is named only where the DNA matches it firmly. Expanded clones are given a class, and other clones once, few, many or no size at all.

TRBD1	TRBV13	-	TRBJ1-5	TGTGCCAGCAGCTTCTCGGGACAGGGGGTTCAGCCCCAGCATTTT	CASSFSGQGVQPQHF
TRBD1	TRBV19	-	TRBJ2-7	TGTGCCAGTAGGAACAGGGGCTCCTACGAGCAGTACTTC	CASRNRGSYEQYF
-	TRBV9	-	TRBJ2-2	TGTGCCAGCAGCGCCAAAACGGGGCGGGGATCCAACACCGGGGAGCTGTTTTTT	CASSAKTGRGSNTGELFF
TRBD1	TRBV30	-	TRBJ1-4	TGTGCCTGGAGTGTACAGGGGGTAGTGGAAAAACTGTTTTTT	CAWSVQGVVEKLFF
TRBD1	TRBV18	-	TRBJ2-7	TGTGCCAGCTCACCAGCTTCCACAGGGGCCCCGGAGCAGTACTTC	CASSPASTGAPEQYF
TRBD1	TRBV5-8	-	TRBJ2-6	TGTGCCAGCAGCTTGTTCGGGACAGGCTCGACAGGGGCCAACGTCCTGACTTTC	CASSLFGTGSTGANVLTF
-	TRBV4-1	-	TRBJ2-5	TGCGCCAGCAGCCAAGATAGCGCTGAGACCCAGTACTTC	CASSQDSAETQYF
TRBD1	TRBV7-3	few	TRBJ2-1	TGTGCCAGCAGCTCGACAGGGCCCGCGGATGAGCAGTTCTTC	CASSSTGPADEQFF
TRBD1	TRBV19	-	TRBJ2-5	TGTGCCAGTAGCCCCGGGACAGCGATACAAGAGACCCAGTACTTC	CASSPGTAIQETQYF
TRBD2	TRBV9	once	TRBJ2-5	TGTGCCAGCAGCATCCGGGACTACGACGAAGAGACCCAGTACTTC	CASSIRDYDEETQYF